These T cell receptor beta chains were read from a single sample in a study of T-cell reconstitution after alpha-beta-depleted transplantation in children. From the PCR reads, TCRdb called clonotypes with MiXCR, one entry per CDR3 protein. Of over 300,000 distinct CDR3 sequences in the sample, around a tenth were seen once. Here the sequenced sample was PBMCs from the stem cell graft donor, taken from the stem cell graft. These receptors all come from a human donor who donated a stem cell graft to a child with acute lymphoblastic leukemia. Both conserved end residues are part of each CDR3. A D gene is named only where the DNA matches it firmly. Rows may omit the clone size; those that give it use once, few, many or a size class.

>TRBV4-1|many|NA|TRBJ2-7
TGCGCCAGCAGGGACACCGGGACGAGCGCCTACGAGCAGTACTTC
CASRDTGTSAYEQYF
>TRBV7-2|NA|NA|TRBJ2-7
TGTGCCAGCAGCTCTCGTGTTGGCTACGAGCAGTACTTC
CASSSRVGYEQYF
>TRBV6-2/TRBV6-3|NA|TRBD2|TRBJ2-7
TGTGCCAGCAGTTATCGGGACTACTCCTACGAGCAGTACTTC
CASSYRDYSYEQYF
>TRBV29-1|few|TRBD1|TRBJ1-5
TGCAGCGTCCGGGGACAGGGTAATCAGCCCCAGCATTTT
CSVRGQGNQPQHF
>TRBV5-1|few|TRBD2|TRBJ2-1
TGCGCCAGCAGCCCTCAACCTCGGGCTAGCGGATTATACAATGAGCAGTTCTTC
CASSPQPRASGLYNEQFF
>TRBV3-1|few|TRBD1|TRBJ1-6
TGTGCCAGCAGCCAAGTGGGACAGGGCAATTCACCCCTCCACTTT
CASSQVGQGNSPLHF
>TRBV7-2|NA|TRBD1|TRBJ1-5
TGTGCCAGCAGCCCTAACACAGGGGGCGGTCAGCCCCAGCATTTT
CASSPNTGGGQPQHF
>TRBV4-3|NA|TRBD2|TRBJ2-1
TGCGCCAGCAGCTGGGAGGGGAATTACAATGAGCAGTTCTTC
CASSWEGNYNEQFF
>TRBV7-9|NA|TRBD1|TRBJ1-2
TGTGCCAGCAGGGCGAAGGGACAGGACTATGGCTACACCTTC
CASRAKGQDYGYTF
>TRBV7-2|few|NA|TRBJ2-5
TGTGCCAGCAGCCTAATGGGTAGCGAGACCCAGTACTTC
CASSLMGSETQYF
>TRBV30|NA|TRBD1|TRBJ1-1
TGTGCCTGGAAGAGGGACCGACAGGGATTGAACACTGAAGCTTTCTTT
CAWKRDRQGLNTEAFF
>TRBV5-1|NA|NA|TRBJ2-1
TGCGCCAGCAGCTTCAACAGGCCCCGCTACAATGAGCAGTTCTTC
CASSFNRPRYNEQFF
>TRBV5-1|few|NA|TRBJ1-1
TGCGCCAGCAGCTTGGAACGGACAGCTGAAGCTTTCTTT
CASSLERTAEAFF
>TRBV3-1|few|NA|TRBJ2-6
TGTGCCAGCAGCCTACAGGGTGGGCCCGCTGGGGCCAACGTCCTGACTTTC
CASSLQGGPAGANVLTF
>TRBV29-1|few|NA|TRBJ2-7
TGCAGCGTTCAGCGTAGCTCCTACGAGCAGTACTTC
CSVQRSSYEQYF
>TRBV28|few|NA|TRBJ1-4
TGTGCCAGCAGAGCTAATGAAAAACTGTTTTTT
CASRANEKLFF
>TRBV7-3|NA|NA|TRBJ2-1
TGTGCCAGCAGTGAGGTGAGAGATGATGAGCAGTTCTTC
CASSEVRDDEQFF
>TRBV28|many|TRBD1|TRBJ2-2
TGTGCCAGCAGTTCCTTGACAGGGATCGGGGAGCTGTTTTTT
CASSSLTGIGELFF
>TRBV4-2|few|NA|TRBJ2-5
TGTGCCAGCAGCTATACAGGGTCAGAGACCCAGTACTTC
CASSYTGSETQYF
>TRBV7-3|few|NA|TRBJ2-3
TGTGCCAGCAGCTTAGCCTTCAGCTCAGATACGCAGTATTTT
CASSLAFSSDTQYF
>TRBV4-2|many|TRBD2|TRBJ2-1
TGTGCCAGCAGCCCCGCCCGGGGGGATGTGCAGTTCTTC
CASSPARGDVQFF
>TRBV7-9|NA|TRBD1|TRBJ2-5
TGTGCCAGCAGCTTATTCCCCCGGGGACAGGGCCAAGAGACCCAGTACTTC
CASSLFPRGQGQETQYF
>TRBV29-1|NA|TRBD1|TRBJ2-5
TGCAGCGTTGGGGGGACAGGGAGCGGGGAGACCCAGTACTTC
CSVGGTGSGETQYF
>TRBV6-2/TRBV6-3|many|TRBD1|TRBJ2-1
TGTGCCAGCAGTTCCCCATACCGGGACAGGGGGGGCCAGTTCTTC
CASSSPYRDRGGQFF
>TRBV20-1|few|NA|TRBJ1-1
TGCAGTGCTAGAGGAGCGGTCAAGGACACTGAAGCTTTCTTT
CSARGAVKDTEAFF
>TRBV7-9|many|NA|TRBJ2-2
TGTGCCAGCAGCTTCAGCCAGTGGAACACCGGGGAGCTGTTTTTT
CASSFSQWNTGELFF
>TRBV20-1|few|NA|TRBJ2-7
TGCAGTGCTAGAGATGGCGGCCATACCTACGAGCAGTACTTC
CSARDGGHTYEQYF
>TRBV27|NA|TRBD2|TRBJ2-7
TGTGCCAGCAGTACGTTCGTGGGAGGGTACTACGAGCAGTACTTC
CASSTFVGGYYEQYF
>TRBV7-9|NA|TRBD2|TRBJ2-7
TGTGCCAGCAGCTCAGAAACTAGCGGGAGTGCCTCCTACGAGCAGTACTTC
CASSSETSGSASYEQYF
>TRBV15|many|NA|TRBJ1-4
TGTGCCACCAGCAGAGGAGCGGGCAAGTTGTTTTTT
CATSRGAGKLFF
>TRBV28|NA|NA|TRBJ2-7
TGTGCCAGCAGTTTCATGGGTGGGAGTTATAACTACGAGCAGTACTTC
CASSFMGGSYNYEQYF
>TRBV4-1|few|NA|TRBJ2-1
TGCGCCAGCAGCCAAGATCCTGGGAGGAACCCCTACAATGAGCAGTTCTTC
CASSQDPGRNPYNEQFF
>TRBV20-1|many|NA|TRBJ2-1
TGCAGTGGCGGTAGGACCTACAATGAGCAGTTCTTC
CSGGRTYNEQFF
>TRBV20-1|few|TRBD1|TRBJ2-3
TGCAGTGCCGGGGACAGGAGGGGGATGGGTAGCACAGATACGCAGTATTTT
CSAGDRRGMGSTDTQYF
>TRBV6-6|NA|NA|TRBJ2-2
TGTGCCAGCAGTCACGTCCCCGGGGAGCTGTTTTTT
CASSHVPGELFF
>TRBV29-1|NA|NA|TRBJ2-2
TGCAGCGTTGACAGGGGACCGTCCGGGGAGCTGTTTTTT
CSVDRGPSGELFF
>TRBV7-2|NA|TRBD1|TRBJ2-5
TGTGCCAGCAGCCCGAAGACAGGGATAGGGACCCAGTACTTC
CASSPKTGIGTQYF
>TRBV5-8|few|TRBD1|TRBJ1-2
TGTGCCAGCAGCTTGGTACAGGGGGCGCATGGCTACACCTTC
CASSLVQGAHGYTF
>TRBV6-1|NA|NA|TRBJ1-5
TGTGCCAGCAGTGATAGAGGGGGTAGCAATCAGCCCCAGCATTTT
CASSDRGGSNQPQHF
>TRBV20-1|few|TRBD1|TRBJ2-7
TGCAGTGCTGGGGAGACAGGGCCCTACTCCTACGAGCAGTACTTC
CSAGETGPYSYEQYF
>TRBV4-3|few|TRBD1|TRBJ2-7
TGCGCCAGCAGCCAAGGACAGGGGGCGGAGGAGCAGTACTTC
CASSQGQGAEEQYF
>TRBV18|NA|NA|TRBJ1-2
TGTGCCAGCTCACCAAAGGGAGGTGGCTACACCTTC
CASSPKGGGYTF
>TRBV15|few|TRBD1|TRBJ1-2
TGTGCCACCAGCAGAGGACACCTCAATCGCATAGACAGGGAGACCTATGGCTACACCTTC
CATSRGHLNRIDRETYGYTF
>TRBV30|NA|NA|TRBJ2-3
TGTGCCTGGAGTGTACTGCTGGGTACGCAGTATTTT
CAWSVLLGTQYF
>TRBV4-3|once|TRBD1|TRBJ2-7
TGCGCCAGCAGCCTAAACCGGGACAGGGGCTACGAGCAGTACTTC
CASSLNRDRGYEQYF
>TRBV6-1|NA|TRBD1|TRBJ2-5
TGTGCCAGCAGTCCCGGGACAGACAAGAGAAGCCAGTACTTC
CASSPGTDKRSQYF
>TRBV7-3|NA|TRBD2|TRBJ2-5
TGTGCCAGCAGCTTAAGGCGGGGGGAGACCCAGTACTTC
CASSLRRGETQYF
>TRBV12-3/TRBV12-4|NA|NA|TRBJ2-1
TGTGCCAGCAGTACAGGACTGGCAGCGGATGAGCAGTTCTTC
CASSTGLAADEQFF
>TRBV5-1|NA|TRBD2|TRBJ2-5
TGCGCCAGCAGCTTGGGGACTAGCGGAGACCAAGAGACCCAGTACTTC
CASSLGTSGDQETQYF
>TRBV7-6|few|TRBD2|TRBJ2-1
TGTGCCAGCAACTTGGGGCTAGCGGGAGGGCGCTCCTACAATGAGCAGTTCTTC
CASNLGLAGGRSYNEQFF
>TRBV4-2|few|TRBD2|TRBJ2-7
TGTGCCAGCAGCCAAGAGGGGACTAGCCTCTACGAGCAGTACTTC
CASSQEGTSLYEQYF
>TRBV10-1|few|TRBD2|TRBJ2-3
TGCGCCAGCAGTGAGTCTAGCGGGAGGGCTGTGGATACGCAGTATTTT
CASSESSGRAVDTQYF
>TRBV5-1|few|NA|TRBJ2-5
TGCGCCAGCAGCCCTGCGGGGGCCCAAGAGACCCAGTACTTC
CASSPAGAQETQYF
>TRBV6-2/TRBV6-3|NA|NA|TRBJ2-5
TGTGCCATCCAACGTGCCAGATACCAAGAGACCCAGTACTTC
CAIQRARYQETQYF
>TRBV7-2|NA|TRBD2|TRBJ2-2
TGTGCCAGCAGCTTAGCTATGCGGCTAGCGGGAGGACCGAACACCGGGGAGCTGTTTTTT
CASSLAMRLAGGPNTGELFF
>TRBV5-1|NA|TRBD2|TRBJ2-7
TGCGCCAGCAGTCCCCGTGGGACTAGCGGGTGGAGCTCCTACGAGCAGTACTTC
CASSPRGTSGWSSYEQYF
>TRBV30|NA|TRBD1|TRBJ2-2
TGTGCCTGGAGTACATGGACAGGGGGCACCGGGGAGCTGTTTTTT
CAWSTWTGGTGELFF
>TRBV5-4|NA|NA|TRBJ2-1
TGTGCCAGCAGCTTTGAGGCGGTCTACAATGAGCAGTTCTTC
CASSFEAVYNEQFF